This TCR beta chain was observed in a study of T cells after yellow fever vaccination. TCRdb redid the calling of the 5' RACE reads with MiXCR, one entry per CDR3 protein. The sample has 300,000 to 400,000 distinct CDR3 sequences; about 10% are singletons. This clonotype was seen a handful of times. Germline V gives CDR1 MNHEY, CDR2 SVGEGT. CDR3 size: 12 residues. V lost 7 bases to trimming and J lost 9 bases, with 10 bases between them. The sample was CD4+ T cells sorted from PBMCs, taken 45 days after the yellow fever booster vaccination. This TCR came from a man between 18 and 35 years old who received the YFV17D yellow fever vaccine. The chain recombines TRBV6-2 or TRBV6-3 with TRBJ1-6; D is unclear. The CDR3 loop is CASTRSFSPLHF. The CDR3 DNA follows: TGTGCCAGCACCAGGAGTTTTTCACCCCTCCACTTT.